This entry describes one T cell receptor beta chain. The target of this receptor is not known. No base quality information exists; no much larger clone differs at one position. The data belong to a study of cytomegalovirus exposure and HLA in healthy donors (TCRdb year 2017). Study-wide context: The 650 to 800 repertoires of the first cohort and the roughly 110 validation repertoires were produced on the same platform, according to a later analysis. Besides the first cohort of 550 to 750 subjects, a separate validation cohort made up of 120 different subjects was used. To predict cytomegalovirus infection status, the study combined high-throughput TCR immunosequencing, statistical association of individual TCRs with disease status, and machine learning. The study was designed to test whether signatures of past pathogen exposure could be identified by cataloging public T cell receptors. Overall study outcomes, separate from this receptor: In vitro tests confirmed that a few of the cytomegalovirus-associated TCR beta chains recognize cytomegalovirus antigens. In both the original and validation cohorts, the classifier was reported to diagnose cytomegalovirus status with high specificity and sensitivity. A later analysis found that TCRs clustered in the first cohort also tended to co-occur in the approximately 120 validation repertoires, with 90% to 95% of cluster scores above 0. Most TCR sequences were seen in very few donors, while some public TCRs were found in many individuals. A later analysis had no HLA typing for the validation cohort, so co-occurrence there was scored across all 110 or so repertoires. The study gave a list of about 150 TCR beta chains associated with cytomegalovirus. It was suggested by the authors that the approach could potentially be generalized to other disease states and immunological phenotypes.

Donors formed part of the validation cohort, which comprised 120 subjects and was distinct from the first cohort of roughly 600 subjects. Counted from cysteine to phenylalanine, this CDR3 has 14 amino acids. The DNA shown is the 42-base CDR3, in frame from base 1. V loses 0 bases, J loses 6 bases, and the germline ends lie 9 bases apart. CDR1 and CDR2 were assigned from the germline V gene (reference sequence) as MNHEY and SMNVEV. Library method: the immunoSEQ multiplex PCR assay. Per the authors' processing: To diagnose cytomegalovirus status from the catalog of TCR beta chain sequences, a statistical classification framework was built. The source is immuneACCESS, and TCRdb retained only in-frame sequences with V and J called. Part of the clones is not carried over; for the studies checked, unresolved V genes explain less than half of this, and the remainder is unexplained. V and J calls plus clone size are reproduced from that table; the DNA served to infer D and trimming. Present in this sample are over 200,000 clones, 90% of which were seen just once. The top ten clonotypes cover under 4% of the sample.

The origin of this receptor is a woman aged 25-40 years in good health and CMV-seronegative. What was sequenced was PBMCs. Recombination linked TRBV27 to TRBJ1-5; a confident D gene designation cannot be given. In nucleotide form, the sequence is TGTGCCAGCAGTTTATCGCCAGTGGCTCAGCCCCAGCATTTT. This codes for CASSLSPVAQPQHF.